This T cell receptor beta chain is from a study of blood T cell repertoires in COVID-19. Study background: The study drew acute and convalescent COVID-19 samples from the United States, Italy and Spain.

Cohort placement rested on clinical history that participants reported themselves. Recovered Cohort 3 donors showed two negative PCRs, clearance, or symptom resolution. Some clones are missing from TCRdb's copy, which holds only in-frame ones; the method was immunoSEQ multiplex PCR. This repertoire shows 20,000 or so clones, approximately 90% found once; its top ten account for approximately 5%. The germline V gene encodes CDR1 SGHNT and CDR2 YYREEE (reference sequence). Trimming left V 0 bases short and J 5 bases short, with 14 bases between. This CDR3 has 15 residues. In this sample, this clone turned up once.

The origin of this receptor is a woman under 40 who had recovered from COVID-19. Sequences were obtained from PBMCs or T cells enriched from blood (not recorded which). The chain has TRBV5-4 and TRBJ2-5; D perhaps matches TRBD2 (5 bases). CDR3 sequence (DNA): TGTGCCAGCAGCTTGGATAGGCCCCGAGGGGAGACCCAGTACTTC. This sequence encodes CASSLDRPRGETQYF. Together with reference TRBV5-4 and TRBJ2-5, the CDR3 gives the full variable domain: ETGVTQSPTHLIKTRGQQVTLRCSSQSGHNTVSWYQQALGQGPQFIFQYYREEENGRGNFPPRFSGLQFPNYSSELNVNALELDDSALYLCASSLDRPRGETQYFGPGTRLLVL.